This passage covers 25 T cell receptor beta chains from one sample sequenced in a study of beta chain features in type 1 diabetes. Of the isolated RNA, all was reverse transcribed, and so the sequenced material was expressed TCRB transcripts. Some clones are missing from TCRdb's copy, which holds only in-frame ones; the method was immunoSEQ multiplex PCR. The sample holds about 360,000 clones; around an eighth are singletons and the top ten take 0.015% to 0.02%. The sequencing sample was made of naive CD4+ T cells from blood. The receptors come from a man aged 18 to 29 in good health.

This clone has just a few counts. The V gene is TRBV4-3, the J gene TRBJ2-5; tentative D call: TRBD1 (5 bases). Trimming removed 0 bases at V and 5 bases at J, with 10 bases between. The CDR3 has 14 residues. The germline CDR1 and CDR2 sequences are LGHNA and YSLEER. The CDR3 DNA reads as TGCGCCAGCAGCCAAGAGGTCAGGGTGGAGACCCAGTACTTC. This encodes CASSQEVRVETQYF.

This clone has a handful of counts. V and J are TRBV6-1 and TRBJ1-4; 8 bases align to TRBD1. Germline CDR1 MNHNS, CDR2 SASEGT. CDR3 length equals 16 residues. The trim removed 8 bases at V and 5 bases at J, leaving 13 bases unmatched. The CDR3 DNA reads as TGTGCCAGCGGTGGACGACAGGGGCGTTTAAATGAAAAACTGTTTTTT. Translating gives CASGGRQGRLNEKLFF.

This clone showed up just a few times. The gene calls are TRBV28 and TRBJ2-5, with TRBD2 matching 9 bases. Germline V gene data show CDR1 as MDHEN and CDR2 as SYDVKM. V gave up 3 bases and J gave up 2 bases; unmatched junction bases: 7. This CDR3 is built from 16 residues. CDR3 DNA sequence: TGTGCCAGCAGTTTGGAGGGCGGGGGGGGTCAAGAGACCCAGTACTTC. As protein: CASSLEGGGGQETQYF.

This chain uses TRBV4-3 with TRBJ2-7, with a tentative D call TRBD1 (5 bases). Germline CDR1 is LGHNA and CDR2 is YSLEER. This CDR3 is 14 amino acids long. V was shortened by 4 bases and J by 1 base, with 11 bases between the two germline ends. As DNA, the CDR3 is TGCGCCAGCAGCCGACAGATAGATTCCTACGAGCAGTACTTC. This gives the protein CASSRQIDSYEQYF.

This clone was counted between two and nine times. The chain links TRBV7-2 to TRBJ1-2; 7 nucleotides agree with TRBD1. In germline, CDR1 is SGHTA, CDR2 FQGNSA. The ends lost 5 bases at V and 11 bases at J; junction bases unmatched: 5. There are 11 residues in the CDR3. CDR3: CASSVTGQYTF. The CDR3 nucleotides are TGTGCCAGCAGCGTAACGGGACAGTACACCTTC.

This clone was found a few times. This chain links TRBV4-1 with TRBJ2-1, with 12 bases matching TRBD1. CDR3 length: 15 amino acids. Looked up from germline, CDR1 is MGHRA and CDR2 is YSYEKL. Trimming removed 4 bases from V and 6 bases from J; junction bases left unmatched: 4. CDR3 loop: CASSRGTGGLNEQFF. CDR3 coding DNA: TGCGCCAGCAGCCGGGGGACAGGGGGCCTCAATGAGCAGTTCTTC.

There are a few counts of this clone. This sequence joins TRBV11-2 and TRBJ2-1, with D perhaps TRBD1 (7 bases). The germline V gene has CDR1 SGHAT and CDR2 FQNNGV. This CDR3 has 15 residues. Trimming cost V 3 bases and J 7 bases, with 16 bases left between them. The CDR3 coding sequence is TGTGCCAGCAGCTTTCGGTCAGGGGGGTGGAATGAGCAGTTCTTC. Translating it yields CASSFRSGGWNEQFF. The variable domain in full, with the rest retrieved from reference TRBV11-2 and TRBJ2-1, is EAGVAQSPRYKIIEKRQSVAFWCNPISGHATLYWYQQILGQGPKLLIQFQNNGVVDDSQLPKDRFSAERLKGVDSTLKIQPAKLEDSAVYLCASSFRSGGWNEQFFGPGTRLTVL.

V is TRBV7-2 and J is TRBJ2-5; 12 nucleotides align to TRBD2. V lost 4 bases and J lost 6; bases outside the gene matches: 6. CDR3 length: 15 amino acids. CDR1 is SGHTA and CDR2 is FQGNSA in the germline V gene. Here the CDR3 DNA reads TGTGCCAGCAGCTCACTAGCGGGAGGTTTGAAGACCCAGTACTTC. Its protein product is CASSSLAGGLKTQYF.

The gene calls are TRBV5-1 and TRBJ2-3; 9 bases align to TRBD2. Germline CDR1 and CDR2: SGHRS and YFSETQ. Trimming removed 6 bases from V and 0 bases from J; junction bases left unmatched: 11. This CDR3 comprises 17 residues. The CDR3 nucleotides are TGCGCCAGCAACCAAACCCCCGGGACTAGCAGCACAGATACGCAGTATTTT. Amino acid sequence: CASNQTPGTSSTDTQYF.

The V gene is TRBV9, the J gene TRBJ2-5; D might be TRBD2 (6 bases). Trimming removed 6 bases from V and 2 bases from J, with 11 bases in between. Germline assignment: CDR1 SGDLS and CDR2 YYNGEE. The CDR3 is made up of 13 amino acids. The DNA of the CDR3 is TGTGCCAGCACCGGAGGGGATCAAGAGACCCAGTACTTC. Translation: CASTGGDQETQYF.

This clone appeared a few times. The V and J genes are TRBV28 and TRBJ2-1; D is unclear. The germline V and J ends were trimmed by 2 bases and 8 bases, with 7 bases remaining between them. CDR1 is MDHEN, CDR2 SYDVKM, per germline. This CDR3 region has 12 residues. The CDR3 DNA sequence: TGTGCCAGCAGTTTACTCCGGGATGAGCAGTTCTTC. Translation: CASSLLRDEQFF.

This clone was found a few times. V usage is TRBV29-1 and J usage is TRBJ1-2; TRBD1 is a possible D gene (5 bases). Germline CDR1 reads SQVTM; CDR2 reads ANQGSEA. The V and J ends lost 6 bases and 3 bases respectively, with 26 bases between them. The CDR3 sequence is 17 residues long. The CDR3 reads CSVHVMYPKKGDYGYTF. In DNA form, the CDR3 reads TGCAGCGTCCACGTAATGTACCCCAAAAAAGGGGACTATGGCTACACCTTC.

In this sample, this clone turned up a few times. This chain links TRBV5-5 with TRBJ1-5; no firm D call. The CDR3 is made up of 14 amino acids. The V end lost 4 bases, the J end lost 6 bases, and 14 bases lay between the germline ends. Germline V gives CDR1 SGHKS, CDR2 YYEKEE (reference sequence). Here the CDR3 reads CASSTAGSGQPQHF. The CDR3 DNA follows: TGTGCCAGCAGCACGGCCGGGTCCGGTCAGCCCCAGCATTTT. The full variable domain, with the rest looked up from reference TRBV5-5 and TRBJ1-5, is DAGVTQSPTHLIKTRGQQVTLRCSPISGHKSVSWYQQVLGQGPQFIFQYYEKEERGRGNFPDRFSARQFPNYSSELNVNALLLGDSALYLCASSTAGSGQPQHFGDGTRLSIL.

This clone has just a few counts. The V gene is TRBV7-8, the J gene TRBJ2-1, with D possibly matching TRBD1 (6 bases). Looked up from germline, CDR1 is SGHVS and CDR2 is FQNEAQ. This CDR3 has 12 residues. The V end was cut by 5 bases, the J end by 14 bases, with 16 bases between. The CDR3 region has the DNA TGTGCCAGCAGCCTGACCCAGGGGCACGAGTTCTTC. This codes for CASSLTQGHEFF. The full variable domain, in which reference TRBV7-8 and TRBJ2-1 provide the parts outside the CDR3, is GAGVSQSPRYKVAKRGQDVALRCDPISGHVSLFWYQQALGQGPEFLTYFQNEAQLDKSGLPSDRFFAERPEGSVSTLKIQRTQQEDSAVYLCASSLTQGHEFFGPGTRLTVL.

This clone has a handful of counts. V gene TRBV7-2 combines with J gene TRBJ2-6; the match to TRBD2 covers 9 bases. Germline CDR1 and CDR2: SGHTA and FQGNSA. Trimming cost V 5 bases and J 2 bases; bases outside gene matches: 4. The CDR3 consists of 16 residues. The CDR3 DNA follows: TGTGCCAGCAGCCTTAGCGGGGGAACTGGGGCCAACGTCCTGACTTTC. Translation gives CASSLSGGTGANVLTF.

The rearrangement uses TRBV30 and TRBJ2-6, with D unclear. V was clipped by 0 bases and J by 0 bases, with 6 bases between them. This CDR3 has 15 residues. Germline CDR1 is GTSNPN and CDR2 is SVGIG (reference sequence). CDR3 residues: CAWSVFVSGANVLTF. The CDR3 region has the DNA TGTGCCTGGAGTGTATTCGTCTCTGGGGCCAACGTCCTGACTTTC.

For this clone: Other DNA variants within this sample encode the same CDR3. This chain uses TRBV5-1 with TRBJ2-3; D ambiguous. With 4 bases removed from V and 2 bases from J, the gap between germline ends came to 5 bases. Per germline, CDR1 SGHRS and CDR2 YFSETQ. The CDR3 contains 12 residues. DNA for the CDR3: TGCGCCAGCAGCCCATCCACAGATACGCAGTATTTT. As protein: CASSPSTDTQYF.

This chain joins TRBV7-2 and TRBJ2-1, with D perhaps TRBD2 (6 bases). Germline-derived CDR1 and CDR2 are SGHTA and FQGNSA. Trimming left V 4 bases short and J 6 bases short, with 10 bases between. This CDR3 spans 13 amino acids. CDR3 in amino acids: CASSSGLRNEQFF. As DNA, the CDR3 is TGTGCCAGCAGCTCGGGACTCCGCAATGAGCAGTTCTTC.

The chain joins TRBV5-1 to TRBJ2-5; 15 bases are shared with TRBD2. CDR1 is SGHRS, CDR2 YFSETQ, per germline. Trimming at V came to 4 bases and at J to 3 bases, leaving 4 bases not matched to a gene. The CDR3 is 16 residues long. CDR3: CASSLRTSGGEETQYF. DNA for the CDR3: TGCGCCAGCAGCCTACGGACTAGCGGGGGGGAAGAGACCCAGTACTTC.

This chain joins TRBV7-9 and TRBJ2-7, with TRBD2 matching 13 bases. Per germline, CDR1 SEHNR and CDR2 FQNEAQ (reference sequence). The J segment lost 3 bases and the V segment lost 1 base, leaving 0 bases of the junction unmatched. The CDR3 is 15 residues long. The CDR3 bases are TGTGCCAGCAGCTTAGGACTAGCGGGAGGCTACGAGCAGTACTTC. It is translated as CASSLGLAGGYEQYF.

This rearrangement joins TRBV6-6 to TRBJ1-5; unclear D gene. V was pared by 1 base and J by 12 bases, with 13 bases between. Germline V gene sequence: CDR1 MNHNY, CDR2 SVGAGI (reference sequence). The CDR3 loop spans 13 amino acids. CDR3 DNA sequence: TGTGCCAGCAGTTACTTAGATAGAGGGAGCCAGCATTTT. Protein: CASSYLDRGSQHF.

The gene calls are TRBV6-5 and TRBJ1-6; D is perhaps TRBD1 (6 bases). Germline values: CDR1 MNHEY, CDR2 SVGAGI. Trimming took 0 bases from V and 9 from J, leaving 15 bases between them. This CDR3 contains 16 residues. The CDR3 sequence: CASSYSGQGQASPLHF. CDR3 in DNA: TGTGCCAGCAGTTACTCCGGGCAGGGGCAAGCTTCACCCCTCCACTTT.

This clone was picked up a small number of times. The rearrangement uses TRBV4-1 and TRBJ1-2, with 10 bases that match TRBD1. The CDR3 length is 13 residues. The germline gives CDR1 MGHRA, CDR2 YSYEKL. The junction had 1 base not matched to a gene; V was cut back by 2 bases and J by 7 bases. The CDR3 region is CASSQRDRGGYTF. CDR3 DNA sequence: TGCGCCAGCAGCCAACGGGACAGGGGTGGCTACACCTTC.

This clone has more than one count but fewer than ten. J is TRBJ2-5 and V is TRBV7-3, with no clear D. Looked up from germline, CDR1 is SGHTA and CDR2 is FQGTGA. This CDR3 spans 13 amino acids. With 6 bases removed from V and 1 base from J, the gap between germline ends came to 9 bases. In DNA, the CDR3 is TGTGCCAGCAGTCAGACTCTCCAAGAGACCCAGTACTTC. It yields the protein CASSQTLQETQYF.

In its sample, this clone was seen a few times. This chain connects TRBV5-1 to TRBJ2-5, with a tentative D call TRBD1 (5 bases). The V end was cut by 1 base, the J end by 7 bases, with 11 bases between. The CDR3 runs 13 residues. The V gene's germline CDR1 is SGHRS and CDR2 YFSETQ. The CDR3: CASSLPDSPTQYF. CDR3 nucleotide sequence: TGCGCCAGCAGCTTGCCCGACAGTCCGACCCAGTACTTC.